These 29 T cell receptor beta chains were sequenced from one sample in a study of radiotherapy plus CTLA-4 blockade in lung cancer. Sequencing was performed with immunoSEQ multiplex PCR; in TCRdb, only in-frame clones are kept and a portion is missing. The table has some 71,000 clones, around 69% seen once; the top ten hold 16%. The input for sequencing was peripheral blood, taken from a patient treated with radiotherapy plus ipilimumab. These receptor sequences come from a human donor with non-small cell lung cancer whose response to radiotherapy plus ipilimumab could not be evaluated. Some clones in this sample may be carry-over from other donors' samples.

The chain uses TRBV28 and TRBJ1-1; D might be TRBD1 (6 bases). V was clipped by 6 bases and J by 1 base, with 15 bases between them. Germline V gives CDR1 MDHEN, CDR2 SYDVKM. This CDR3 spans 15 amino acids. The CDR3 is CASSTPETGNTEAFF. The CDR3 DNA sequence: TGTGCCAGCAGCACACCAGAGACAGGGAACACTGAAGCTTTCTTT.

The chain has TRBV4-3 and TRBJ2-7, with TRBD2 as a possible D gene (5 bases). The CDR3 contains 14 residues. Deletions cut 4 bases from V and 0 bases from J, with 10 bases between. CDR1 is LGHNA, CDR2 YSLEER, per germline. The CDR3 nucleotides read TGCGCCAGCAGCCGATCGGGGAGCTCCTACGAGCAGTACTTC. It yields the protein CASSRSGSSYEQYF.

The rearrangement uses TRBV6-5 and TRBJ1-2; maybe TRBD1 (5 bases). From germline, CDR1 is MNHEY and CDR2 SVGAGI. There are 15 residues in the CDR3. Trimming shortened V by 5 bases and J by 5 bases, and 18 bases separated the two germline ends. The CDR3, as DNA: TGTGCCAGCAGTGCTCTGGGGGGGATTAAGTATGGCTACACCTTC. Amino acid sequence: CASSALGGIKYGYTF.

The rearrangement joins TRBV10-3 to TRBJ2-7, with a weak D call TRBD2 (6 bases). Germline V gene data show CDR1 as ENHRY and CDR2 as SYGVKD. Trimming pared 2 bases from V and 2 bases from J, leaving 10 bases between. The CDR3 sequence is 14 residues long. The CDR3 DNA is TGTGCCATCAGTGAGGGAGGGTCCCCCTACGAGCAGTACTTC. Translating gives CAISEGGSPYEQYF.

This chain joins TRBV5-4 and TRBJ1-4; possibly TRBD1 for D (5 bases). The V and J ends lost 4 bases and 2 bases respectively, with 12 bases between them. Looked up from germline, CDR1 is SGHNT and CDR2 is YYREEE (reference sequence). The CDR3 loop spans 15 amino acids. The CDR3 coding sequence is TGTGCCAGCAGCCCGACGGGGGATACTAATGAAAAACTGTTTTTT. This codes for CASSPTGDTNEKLFF. Filled out from reference TRBV5-4 and TRBJ1-4, the complete variable domain reads ETGVTQSPTHLIKTRGQQVTLRCSSQSGHNTVSWYQQALGQGPQFIFQYYREEENGRGNFPPRFSGLQFPNYSSELNVNALELDDSALYLCASSPTGDTNEKLFFGSGTQLSVL.

The rearrangement joins TRBV5-1 to TRBJ1-6, with D perhaps TRBD1 (6 bases). Per the germline V gene, CDR1 is SGHRS and CDR2 is YFSETQ. The CDR3 contains 15 residues. V was shortened by 4 bases and J by 7 bases, with 15 bases between the two germline ends. For the CDR3, the DNA is TGCGCCAGCAGCCTCCTCGGACAGTCCAATTCACCCCTCCACTTT. Translating it yields CASSLLGQSNSPLHF.

The chain is built from TRBV13 and TRBJ1-1, with TRBD1 matching 8 bases. V shed 5 bases, J shed 5 bases, and the junction held 7 bases outside the gene matches. The CDR3 sequence is 14 residues long. In germline, CDR1 is PRHDT, CDR2 FYEKMQ (reference sequence). The CDR3, as DNA: TGTGCCAGCAGCCGATCCAGGGGGCGGACTGAAGCTTTCTTT. It translates to CASSRSRGRTEAFF.

The V gene is TRBV6-5, the J gene TRBJ2-7, with 8 bases aligning to TRBD1. J lost 2 bases, V lost 5 bases, and 5 bases had no gene match. The CDR3 consists of 14 residues. Germline V lookup: CDR1 MNHEY, CDR2 SVGAGI. The CDR3 DNA follows: TGTGCCAGCAGTGGCCGGACAGGGCCCTACGAGCAGTACTTC. As protein: CASSGRTGPYEQYF.

The V and J genes are TRBV19 and TRBJ1-5; TRBD1 aligns across 9 bases. Germline V gives CDR1 LNHDA, CDR2 SQIVND (reference sequence). This CDR3 is 15 amino acids long. Trimming took 10 bases from V and 3 from J; bases not matched to a gene: 10. CDR3 sequence: CATRGDRVANQPQHF. DNA for the CDR3: TGTGCCACCCGGGGGGACAGGGTGGCCAATCAGCCCCAGCATTTT.

The chain couples TRBV7-9 to TRBJ1-2; D call uncertain. The CDR3 runs 14 residues. Germline V lookup: CDR1 SEHNR, CDR2 FQNEAQ (reference sequence). The V and J ends lost 5 bases and 4 bases respectively, with 14 bases between them. The chain's CDR3 is CASSHLRGGYGYTF. The CDR3, as DNA: TGTGCCAGCAGCCATTTGCGGGGAGGCTATGGCTACACCTTC.

The chain joins TRBV4-3 to TRBJ1-6, with 8 bases identical to TRBD1. The CDR3 is made up of 21 amino acids. Germline CDR1 is LGHNA and CDR2 is YSLEER. V shed 3 bases and J 3 bases; nucleotides not matched to a gene: 19. The CDR3 loop reads CASSQDLNQMTGAVYNSPLHF. CDR3 bases: TGCGCCAGCAGCCAGGATCTAAATCAGATGACAGGGGCCGTCTATAATTCACCCCTCCACTTT.

The CDR3 loop is CSVVGRWAVPYQETQYF. In DNA form, the CDR3 reads TGCAGCGTTGTAGGAAGGTGGGCCGTCCCGTACCAAGAGACCCAGTACTTC. This sequence joins TRBV29-1 and TRBJ2-5; D is uncertain. V lost 4 bases, J lost 0 bases, and 21 bases lay in between. The CDR3 is made up of 17 amino acids. CDR1 and CDR2 (germline): SQVTM, ANQGSEA.

The V and J genes are TRBV6-5 and TRBJ2-4, with D perhaps matching TRBD2 (5 bases). This CDR3 has 16 residues. V lost 4 bases and J 1 base, leaving 14 bases between the germline ends. Germline V gene sequence: CDR1 MNHEY, CDR2 SVGAGI. CDR3 bases: TGTGCCAGCAGTTCTTTCCCCGGGATGGCCAAAAACATTCAGTACTTC. This translates into CASSSFPGMAKNIQYF.

This chain joins TRBV6-6 and TRBJ2-1; D might be TRBD1 (7 bases). Trimming took off 0 bases at V and 10 bases at J, with 16 bases between the two ends. The CDR3 covers 15 residues. The germline V gene has CDR1 MNHNY and CDR2 SVGAGI (reference sequence). The CDR3 sequence: CASSYSRRRGQEQFF. DNA of the CDR3: TGTGCCAGCAGTTACTCGCGTAGGAGGGGACAGGAGCAGTTCTTC.

This clone ranks as medium-sized. This rearrangement joins TRBV4-1 to TRBJ2-7; TRBD2 aligns across 9 bases. This CDR3 region has 14 residues. V lost 4 bases, J lost 5 bases, and 6 bases stayed unmatched. Germline values: CDR1 MGHRA, CDR2 YSYEKL. Here the CDR3 DNA reads TGCGCCAGCAGCCTAGCGGGGGTTGAAGACGAGCAGTACTTC. Translated, it gives CASSLAGVEDEQYF.

On this clone: Relative to the germline gene, one junction end is altered; a read error may explain this. This chain joins TRBV4-1 and TRBJ1-5, with 8 bases matching TRBD1. The CDR3 spans 15 residues. Germline V gene lookup returns CDR1 MGHRA and CDR2 YSYEKL. For the CDR3, the DNA is TGCGCCAGCAGCCCCTGGGCAGGGGGCAACCAGCCCCAGCATTTT. Translation: CASSPWAGGNQPQHF.

This chain links TRBV29-1 with TRBJ1-2; D may be TRBD1 (6 bases). The V gene's germline CDR1 is SQVTM and CDR2 ANQGSEA. The CDR3 loop spans 12 amino acids. Trimming removed 0 bases at V and 10 bases at J, with 12 bases between. The CDR3 is CSVEDRRGDYTF. CDR3 in DNA: TGCAGCGTTGAAGACCGCAGGGGTGACTACACCTTC.

V gene TRBV29-1 combines with J gene TRBJ2-1; TRBD1 agrees at 7 bases. V trimming: 5 bases; J trimming: 7 bases; junction bases outside the gene matches: 2. This CDR3 contains 11 residues. CDR1 and CDR2 (germline): SQVTM, ANQGSEA. The CDR3 here is CSVPQGNEQFF. The CDR3 region has the DNA TGCAGCGTTCCACAGGGGAATGAGCAGTTCTTC.

V usage is TRBV4-2 and J usage is TRBJ2-7; 9 nucleotides line up with TRBD1. Germline V gene sequence: CDR1 LGHNA, CDR2 YNFKEQ. J lost 0 bases, V lost 3 bases, and 0 bases had no gene match. CDR3 length equals 14 residues. The CDR3 nucleotides are TGTGCCAGCAGCCAGACAGGGGGCTCCTACGAGCAGTACTTC. Protein: CASSQTGGSYEQYF.

The rearrangement joins TRBV5-1 to TRBJ2-1; D may be TRBD2 (6 bases). Per germline, CDR1 SGHRS and CDR2 YFSETQ. Trimming took off 0 bases at V and 3 bases at J, with 7 bases between the two ends. CDR3 length equals 14 residues. The CDR3 DNA follows: TGCGCCAGCAGCTTGGACGGGGGCTACAATGAGCAGTTCTTC. Translating it yields CASSLDGGYNEQFF. Using reference TRBV5-1 and TRBJ2-1 for the parts outside the CDR3, the full variable domain is KAGVTQTPRYLIKTRGQQVTLSCSPISGHRSVSWYQQTPGQGLQFLFEYFSETQRNKGNFPGRFSGRQFSNSRSEMNVSTLELGDSALYLCASSLDGGYNEQFFGPGTRLTVL.

This clone has only one observation. The rearrangement uses TRBV18 and TRBJ2-7; D is perhaps TRBD1 (6 bases). CDR3 length equals 13 residues. Germline V CDR1 and CDR2: KGHSH, LQKENI. V lost 6 bases to trimming and J lost 7 bases, with 16 bases between them. CDR3 amino acids: CASSLKQGGEQYF. DNA for the CDR3: TGTGCCAGCTCCCTAAAACAGGGTGGAGAGCAGTACTTC.

The rearrangement links TRBV28 to TRBJ1-2; D is uncertain. Germline CDR1 MDHEN, CDR2 SYDVKM. V lost 1 base to trimming and J lost 7 bases, with 13 bases between them. The CDR3 covers 14 residues. The CDR3 spells CASSLSSLRGGYTF. CDR3 nucleotides: TGTGCCAGCAGTTTATCAAGCCTACGAGGTGGCTACACCTTC.

The rearrangement links TRBV11-2 to TRBJ2-3, with TRBD2 as a possible D gene (7 bases). Germline CDR1 reads SGHAT; CDR2 reads FQNNGV. Trimming left V 3 bases short and J 4 bases short, with 14 bases between. The CDR3 sequence is 15 residues long. CDR3 DNA: TGTGCCAGCAGCTTTAAAGGCGGGGGCGCAGATACGCAGTATTTT. Protein product: CASSFKGGGADTQYF.

This clone was seen a single time. The V and J genes are TRBV2 and TRBJ2-3; 8 bases map to TRBD2. Germline V CDR1 and CDR2: SNHLY, FYNNEI. V was pared by 0 bases and J by 6 bases, with 5 bases of the junction left unmatched. The CDR3 runs to 15 residues. CDR3 DNA: TGTGCCAGCAGTGAAGCCCTCCGCGGGGGGGATACGCAGTATTTT. It yields the protein CASSEALRGGDTQYF. The full variable domain, completed using reference TRBV2 and TRBJ2-3, is EPEVTQTPSHQVTQMGQEVILRCVPISNHLYFYWYRQILGQKVEFLVSFYNNEISEKSEIFDDQFSVERPDGSNFTLKIRSTKLEDSAMYFCASSEALRGGDTQYFGPGTRLTVL.

This clone was detected once. The chain recombines TRBV5-1 with TRBJ2-7, with a possible D match to TRBD1 (5 bases). The CDR3 is 13 amino acids. V was shortened by 4 bases and J by 2 bases, with 10 bases between the two germline ends. Germline CDR1 SGHRS, CDR2 YFSETQ. The CDR3 region is CASSQDNPYEQYF. CDR3 bases: TGCGCCAGCAGCCAGGACAACCCCTACGAGCAGTACTTC.

This rearrangement joins TRBV29-1 to TRBJ1-2; D might be TRBD1 (5 bases). V shed 5 bases and J shed 4 bases, with 20 bases lying between them. Germline values: CDR1 SQVTM, CDR2 ANQGSEA. The length of the CDR3 is 15 residues. For the CDR3, the DNA is TGCAGCGTTCTCGGGGTCGGGGCGCGGGGCTATGGCTACACCTTC. Its protein is CSVLGVGARGYGYTF.

The chain couples TRBV9 to TRBJ2-1, with 8 bases aligning to TRBD1. This CDR3 spans 16 amino acids. Trimming took 0 bases from V and 10 from J; bases not matched to a gene: 12. Germline lookup yields CDR1 SGDLS and CDR2 YYNGEE. DNA for the CDR3: TGTGCCAGCAGCGTAGTTGGGGCAGGGGGCCCGGGAGAGCAGTTCTTC. Translated, it gives CASSVVGAGGPGEQFF.

The V and J genes are TRBV6-1 and TRBJ2-7, with no clear D. CDR3 size: 13 residues. The V and J ends lost 0 bases and 6 bases respectively, with 9 bases between them. Per germline, CDR1 MNHNS and CDR2 SASEGT. The CDR3 loop reads CASSEAFTGEQYF. CDR3 coding DNA: TGTGCCAGCAGTGAAGCGTTCACCGGCGAGCAGTACTTC.

The rearrangement joins TRBV6-1 to TRBJ2-1, with D maybe TRBD1 (5 bases). The germline V and J ends were trimmed by 6 bases and 5 bases, with 17 bases remaining between them. The CDR3 spans 15 residues. The germline gives CDR1 MNHNS, CDR2 SASEGT. The CDR3 loop reads CASREPVRQNNEQFF. DNA of the CDR3: TGTGCCAGCAGGGAGCCAGTCAGACAGAACAATGAGCAGTTCTTC.